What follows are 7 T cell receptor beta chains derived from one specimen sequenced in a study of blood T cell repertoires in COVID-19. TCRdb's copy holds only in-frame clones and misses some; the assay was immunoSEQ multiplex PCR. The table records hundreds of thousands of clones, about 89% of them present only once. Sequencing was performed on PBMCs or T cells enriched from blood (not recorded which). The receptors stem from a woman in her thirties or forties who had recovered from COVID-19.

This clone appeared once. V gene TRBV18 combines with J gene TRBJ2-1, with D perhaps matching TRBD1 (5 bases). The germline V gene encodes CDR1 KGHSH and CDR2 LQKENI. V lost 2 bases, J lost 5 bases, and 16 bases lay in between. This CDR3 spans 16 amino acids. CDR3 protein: CASSPSLSGWDNEQFF. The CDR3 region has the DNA TGTGCCAGCTCACCAAGCCTATCAGGGTGGGACAATGAGCAGTTCTTC. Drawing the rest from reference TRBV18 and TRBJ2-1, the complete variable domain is NAGVMQNPRHLVRRRGQEARLRCSPMKGHSHVYWYRQLPEEGLKFMVYLQKENIIDESGMPKERFSAEFPKEGPSILRIQQVVRGDSAAYFCASSPSLSGWDNEQFFGPGTRLTVL.

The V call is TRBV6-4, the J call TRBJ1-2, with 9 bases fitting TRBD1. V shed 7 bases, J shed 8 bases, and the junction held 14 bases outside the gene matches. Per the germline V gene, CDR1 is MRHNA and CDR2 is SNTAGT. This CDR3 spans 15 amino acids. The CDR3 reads CASNAEFGTGSGYTF. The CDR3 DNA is TGTGCCAGCAACGCGGAATTCGGGACAGGGTCGGGCTACACCTTC.

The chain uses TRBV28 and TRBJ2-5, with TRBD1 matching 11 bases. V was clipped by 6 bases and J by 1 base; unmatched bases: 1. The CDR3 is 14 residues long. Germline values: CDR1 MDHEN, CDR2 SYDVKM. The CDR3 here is CASRGTGGQETQYF. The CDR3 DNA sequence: TGTGCCAGCAGGGGGACAGGGGGCCAAGAGACCCAGTACTTC.

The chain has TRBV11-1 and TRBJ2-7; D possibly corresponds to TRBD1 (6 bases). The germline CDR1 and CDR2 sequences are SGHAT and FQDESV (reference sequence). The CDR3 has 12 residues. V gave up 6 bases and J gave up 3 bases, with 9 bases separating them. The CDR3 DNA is TGTGCCAGCAGGGGGGACAACTACGAGCAGTACTTC. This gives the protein CASRGDNYEQYF.

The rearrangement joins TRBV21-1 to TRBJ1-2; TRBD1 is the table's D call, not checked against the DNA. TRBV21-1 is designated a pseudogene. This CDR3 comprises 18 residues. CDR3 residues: CASSKEEGVRVPNYGYTF. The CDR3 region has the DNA TGTGCCAGCAGCAAAGAGGAAGGGGTTAGGGTCCCTAACTATGGCTACACCTTC.

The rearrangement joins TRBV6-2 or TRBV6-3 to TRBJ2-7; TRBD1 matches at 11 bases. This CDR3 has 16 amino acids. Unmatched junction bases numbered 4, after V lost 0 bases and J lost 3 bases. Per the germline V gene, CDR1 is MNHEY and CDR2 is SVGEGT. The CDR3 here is CASSYSKDRGHYEQYF. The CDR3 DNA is TGTGCCAGCAGTTACTCGAAGGACAGGGGGCACTACGAGCAGTACTTC.

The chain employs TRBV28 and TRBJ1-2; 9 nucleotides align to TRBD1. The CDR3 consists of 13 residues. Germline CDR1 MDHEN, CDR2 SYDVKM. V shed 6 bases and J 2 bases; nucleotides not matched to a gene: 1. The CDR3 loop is CASRGQGNYGYTF. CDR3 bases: TGTGCCAGCAGAGGACAGGGGAACTATGGCTACACCTTC.